Described below is a single T cell receptor (beta chain) sequence and its context. The sample belongs to a study of T cell changes during pregnancy in multiple sclerosis. Germline V gene sequence: CDR1 SGHRS, CDR2 YFSETQ. The CDR3 has 15 amino acids. Unmatched junction bases numbered 7, after V lost 4 bases and J lost 7 bases. Sequencing was performed with immunoSEQ multiplex PCR; in TCRdb, only in-frame clones are kept and a portion is missing. The sample holds tens of thousands of clones; around 91% are singletons and the top ten take around 0.78%. Source: CD4+ T cells from peripheral blood mononuclear cells, taken before pregnancy. The receptor was isolated from a female donor with multiple sclerosis, enrolled in a pregnancy study. The rearrangement joins TRBV5-1 to TRBJ2-1; 11 bases are a match to TRBD2. CDR3 in DNA: TGCGCCAGCAGCCCTTCTAGCGGGAGGAAGAATGAGCAGTTCTTC. Its protein is CASSPSSGRKNEQFF. Drawing the rest from reference TRBV5-1 and TRBJ2-1, the complete variable domain is KAGVTQTPRYLIKTRGQQVTLSCSPISGHRSVSWYQQTPGQGLQFLFEYFSETQRNKGNFPGRFSGRQFSNSRSEMNVSTLELGDSALYLCASSPSSGRKNEQFFGPGTRLTVL.